This TCR beta chain was obtained from a study of shared clonotypes between healthy human individuals. The study's findings and limits: Roughly 5% of naive CD4 clonotypes were common to four donors. Relative to their counterparts shared across all four donors, non-shared clonotypes exhibited diminished generation probabilities.

CD8 cells classed as naive were CD45RO-negative and positively selected for CCR7, excluding terminally differentiated effector memory CD45RA+ cells. The CDR3 is 15 amino acids. V lost 2 bases to trimming and J lost 0 bases, with 9 bases between them. Looked up from germline, CDR1 is SGHAT and CDR2 is FQNNGV. Turning to this clone: As yet, its antigen is unknown.

The protocol was immunoSEQ multiplex PCR, while the TCRdb copy is restricted to in-frame clones and leaves out a portion. The sample contains around 2.1 million clones, 85% to 95% of which appear only once. This clonotype was sampled from a young man in good health. Some clones in this sample may be carry-over from other donors' samples. The chain recombines TRBV11-2 with TRBJ2-3; maybe TRBD2 (6 bases). The source material was naive CD8+ T cells from PBMCs. The CDR3 sequence is CASSLNLASTDTQYF. In nucleotides, the CDR3 is TGTGCCAGCAGCTTAAATCTAGCGAGCACAGATACGCAGTATTTT.